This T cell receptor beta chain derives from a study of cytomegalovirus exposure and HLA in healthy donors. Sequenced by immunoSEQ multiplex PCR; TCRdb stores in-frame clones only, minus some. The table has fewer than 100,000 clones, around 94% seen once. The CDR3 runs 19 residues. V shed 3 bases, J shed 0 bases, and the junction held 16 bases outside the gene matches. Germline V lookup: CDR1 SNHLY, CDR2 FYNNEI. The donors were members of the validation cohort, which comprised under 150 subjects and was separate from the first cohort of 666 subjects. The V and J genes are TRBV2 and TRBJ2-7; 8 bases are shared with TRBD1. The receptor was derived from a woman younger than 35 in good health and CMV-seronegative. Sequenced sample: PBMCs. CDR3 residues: CASSDRLWGQAVTSYEQYF. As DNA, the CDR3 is TGTGCCAGCAGTGATAGGTTATGGGGACAGGCGGTGACCTCCTACGAGCAGTACTTC.